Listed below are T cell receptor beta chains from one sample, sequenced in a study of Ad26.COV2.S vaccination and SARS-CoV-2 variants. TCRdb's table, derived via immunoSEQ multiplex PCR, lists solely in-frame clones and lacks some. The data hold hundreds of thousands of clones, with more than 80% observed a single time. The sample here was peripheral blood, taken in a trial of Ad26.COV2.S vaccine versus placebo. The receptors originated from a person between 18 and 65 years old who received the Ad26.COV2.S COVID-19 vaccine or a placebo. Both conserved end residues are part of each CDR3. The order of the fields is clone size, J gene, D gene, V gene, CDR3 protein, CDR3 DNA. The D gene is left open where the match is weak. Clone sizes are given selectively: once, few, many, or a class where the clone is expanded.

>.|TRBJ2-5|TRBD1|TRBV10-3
CAIMGAGQGQETQYF
TGTGCCATCATGGGAGCGGGACAGGGGCAAGAGACCCAGTACTTC
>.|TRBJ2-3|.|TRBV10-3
CAISDRRMTDTQYF
TGTGCCATCAGTGATAGGAGGATGACAGATACGCAGTATTTT
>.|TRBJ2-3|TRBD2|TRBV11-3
CASSSHASGRRDTQYF
TGTGCCAGCAGCTCGCACGCTAGCGGGAGAAGAGATACGCAGTATTTT
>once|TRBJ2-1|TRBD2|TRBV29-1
CSVVGREFAQVEQFF
TGCAGCGTTGTTGGGCGGGAGTTCGCACAAGTTGAGCAGTTCTTC
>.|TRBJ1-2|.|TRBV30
CAWSVLNTDYGYTF
TGTGCCTGGAGTGTACTGAACACCGACTATGGCTACACCTTC
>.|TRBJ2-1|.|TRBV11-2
CASSLEKHDEQFF
TGTGCCAGCAGCTTGGAAAAGCACGATGAGCAGTTCTTC
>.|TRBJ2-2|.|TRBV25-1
CASSGKGYPGELFF
TGTGCCAGCAGTGGTAAGGGGTACCCCGGGGAGCTGTTTTTT
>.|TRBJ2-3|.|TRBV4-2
CASSQSVPSTDTQYF
TGTGCCAGCAGCCAATCTGTCCCGTCCACAGATACGCAGTATTTT
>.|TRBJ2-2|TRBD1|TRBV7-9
CASSLVRTGGHTGELFF
TGTGCCAGCAGCTTAGTCAGAACAGGGGGACACACCGGGGAGCTGTTTTTT
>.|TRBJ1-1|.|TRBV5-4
CASSPTQGLEAFF
TGTGCCAGCAGCCCGACCCAGGGTCTTGAAGCTTTCTTT
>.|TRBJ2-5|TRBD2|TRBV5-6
CASSRRTSGQETQYF
TGTGCCAGCAGCCGACGAACTAGCGGTCAAGAGACCCAGTACTTC
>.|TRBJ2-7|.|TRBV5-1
CASSPSSTSAYEQYF
TGCGCCAGCAGCCCTTCGAGCACGTCGGCCTACGAGCAGTACTTC
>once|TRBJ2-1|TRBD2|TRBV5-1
CASSMGLARNEQFF
TGCGCCAGCAGCATGGGACTAGCGCGGAATGAGCAGTTCTTC
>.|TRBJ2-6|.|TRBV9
CASSPQGAGANVLTF
TGTGCCAGCAGCCCACAGGGAGCTGGGGCCAACGTCCTGACTTTC
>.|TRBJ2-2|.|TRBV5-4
CASSLDLMNTGELFF
TGTGCCAGCAGCCTGGACCTGATGAACACCGGGGAGCTGTTTTTT
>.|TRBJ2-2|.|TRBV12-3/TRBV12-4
CASSFQGPGELFF
TGTGCCAGCAGTTTCCAAGGCCCCGGGGAGCTGTTTTTT
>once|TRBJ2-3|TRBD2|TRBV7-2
CASSLGLAGGLADTQYF
TGTGCCAGCAGCTTAGGGCTAGCGGGAGGGTTGGCAGATACGCAGTATTTT
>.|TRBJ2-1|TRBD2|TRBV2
CASSEAGLAGVNEQFF
TGTGCCAGCAGTGAAGCGGGACTAGCGGGAGTCAATGAGCAGTTCTTC